This T cell receptor (beta chain) derives from a study of T cells in Graves' hyperthyroidism and ophthalmopathy. Study results and caveats: A 13 V-J model separated ophthalmopathy from stable hyperthyroidism. Blood shared most expanded thyroid clonotypes above 0.001.

From RNA transcripts, TCR beta CDR3 regions were amplified. RT-PCR in the first round (using the HTBI primer set) targeted the TCR CDR3. A single record per CDR3 protein comes from TCRdb applying MiXCR to the multiplex PCR reads. The table includes 650,000 to 850,000 distinct CDR3 sequences, 15% to 20% detected once. The table lists this clonotype with many counts. Antigen specificity is unknown. The CDR3 has 16 amino acids. The V and J ends lost 4 bases and 7 bases, in that order; junction bases with no gene match: 14. The germline V gene has CDR1 DFQATT and CDR2 SNEGSKA (reference sequence). The hyperthyroidism patients had all been newly diagnosed, and their disease duration was under 2 months. Their ages ranged from 18 to 65 years. More than 8.5 ml of fresh peripheral blood supplied the PBMCs.

Sequenced input: blood. This clonotype originated in a woman between 50 and 59 years old with Graves' hyperthyroidism that later progressed to Graves' ophthalmopathy. This rearrangement joins TRBV20-1 to TRBJ2-1, with 9 bases that match TRBD2. CDR3 DNA sequence: TGCAGTGCTACCCCTCCAGGAGGACTAGCGTTGAATGAGCAGTTCTTC. Translating gives CSATPPGGLALNEQFF.